The clone carrying this T cell receptor (beta chain) was counted only a few times. As yet, its antigen is unknown. Method: immunoSEQ multiplex PCR; TCRdb's copy keeps in-frame clones and lacks some. The repertoire consists of roughly 500,000 clones, with around 88% occurring once and the leading ten covering around 13%. The treatment is: some 19 received Ad26.COV2.S at low or high dose, single or two shots; about 5 received placebo; per-sample allocation not given. Sampling happened 63 days after the first vaccine or placebo injection. What was given as vaccine was an Ad26 vector encoding Wuhan-strain SARS-CoV-2 spike. The sample belongs to a study of Ad26.COV2.S vaccination and SARS-CoV-2 variants. Study information: Once, or twice with 56 days between doses, Ad26.COV2.S was given intramuscularly.

The germline gives CDR1 LNHDA, CDR2 SQIVND (reference sequence). This CDR3 contains 12 residues. V lost 6 bases and J 7 bases, leaving 9 bases between the germline ends. Study-wide results and caveats: Quantification of TCR breadth and depth may have yielded underestimates of total T cell responses. Substantial post-vaccination breadth of spike-specific CD8+ and CD4+ T cell responses was reported.

Sequencing was performed on peripheral blood, taken in a trial of Ad26.COV2.S vaccine versus placebo. The gene calls are TRBV19 and TRBJ2-2, with D hard to call. This TCR came from a person aged 18-60 years who received the Ad26.COV2.S COVID-19 vaccine or a placebo. CDR3 sequence (DNA): TGTGCCAGTAGCTGGGCGGTCGGGGAGCTGTTTTTT. This translates into CASSWAVGELFF.